This TCR beta chain comes out of a study of blood T cell repertoires in COVID-19. About the study: Sources were T cells, B-cell-depleted T cells, or PBMCs; the material itself was cDNA or gDNA.

Under the authors' procedure: Scientists estimated how many nucleated cells there were by amplifying reference gene primers. Data came from immunoSEQ multiplex PCR; TCRdb stores just in-frame clones and leaves some out. The V and J calls and clone size are taken from that table; D and trimming were inferred from the DNA. The data contain over 250,000 clones, 89% of them singletons. Germline assignment: CDR1 SGHTA and CDR2 FQGNSA. This CDR3 has 15 residues. Trimming stripped 10 bases from V and 5 bases from J, with 23 bases between. The TCR originated in a woman between 55 and 75 years old with acute or convalescent COVID-19. The J gene is TRBJ2-5, the V gene TRBV7-2; tentative D call: TRBD2 (5 bases). Sequenced input: peripheral blood. The CDR3 DNA follows: TGTGCCACCGGCACTAGATTATCTGTCGCTGAGACCCAGTACTTC. It yields the protein CATGTRLSVAETQYF. The full variable domain, with the rest looked up from reference TRBV7-2 and TRBJ2-5, is GAGVSQSPSNKVTEKGKDVELRCDPISGHTALYWYRQSLGQGLEFLIYFQGNSAPDKSGLPSDRFSAERTGGSVSTLTIQRTQQEDSAVYLCATGTRLSVAETQYFGPGTRLLVL.